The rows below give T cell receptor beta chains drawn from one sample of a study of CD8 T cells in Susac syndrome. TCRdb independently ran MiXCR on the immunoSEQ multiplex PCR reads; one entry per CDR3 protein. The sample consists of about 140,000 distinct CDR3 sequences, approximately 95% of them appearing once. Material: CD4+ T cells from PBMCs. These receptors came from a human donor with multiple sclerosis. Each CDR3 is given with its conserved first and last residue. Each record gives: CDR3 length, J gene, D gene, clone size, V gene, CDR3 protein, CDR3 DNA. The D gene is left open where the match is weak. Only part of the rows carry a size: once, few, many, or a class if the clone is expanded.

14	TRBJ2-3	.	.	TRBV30	CAWSGVGVSDTQYF	TGTGCCTGGAGTGGGGTCGGGGTCTCCGATACGCAGTATTTT
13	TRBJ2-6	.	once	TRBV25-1	CASSRPGANVLTF	TGTGCCAGCAGCCGCCCGGGGGCCAACGTCCTGACTTTC
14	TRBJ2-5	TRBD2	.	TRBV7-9	CASSLGLAGETQYF	TGTGCCAGCAGCTTGGGGCTAGCGGGAGAGACCCAGTACTTC
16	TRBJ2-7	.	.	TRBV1	CTSEGLAGGHHYEQYF	TGCACCAGCGAGGGACTAGCGGGAGGGCATCACTACGAGCAGTACTTC
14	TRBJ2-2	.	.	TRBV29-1	CSAKQGSPTGELFF	TGCAGCGCTAAGCAGGGATCACCCACCGGGGAGCTGTTTTTT
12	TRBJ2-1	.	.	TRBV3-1	CASRRVYNEQFF	TGTGCCAGCCGCAGGGTCTACAATGAGCAGTTCTTC
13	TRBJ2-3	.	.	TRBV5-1	CASSLDTTGTQYF	TGCGCCAGCAGCCTCGACACAACGGGTACGCAGTATTTT
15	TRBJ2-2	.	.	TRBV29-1	CSAGRERANTGELFF	TGCAGCGCCGGACGGGAGAGAGCGAACACCGGGGAGCTGTTTTTT
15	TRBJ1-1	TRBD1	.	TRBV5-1	CASSLGQGPNTEAFF	TGCGCCAGCAGCTTGGGACAGGGCCCGAACACTGAAGCTTTCTTT
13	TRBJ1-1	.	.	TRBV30	CAWNGFGDTEAFF	TGTGCCTGGAATGGCTTCGGGGACACTGAAGCTTTCTTT
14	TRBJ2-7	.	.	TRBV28	CASSSVVRSYEQYF	TGTGCCAGCAGTTCTGTCGTCAGGTCCTACGAGCAGTACTTC
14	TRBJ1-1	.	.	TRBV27	CASSFSGLNTEAFF	TGTGCCAGCAGTTTCTCGGGGCTGAACACTGAAGCTTTCTTT
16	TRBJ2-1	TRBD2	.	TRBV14	CASSPRTSGTYNEQFF	TGTGCCAGCAGCCCGCGGACTAGCGGGACTTACAATGAGCAGTTCTTC
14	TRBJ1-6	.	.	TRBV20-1	CSARAPLIGSPLHF	TGCAGTGCCAGGGCCCCCCTGATCGGCTCACCCCTCCACTTT
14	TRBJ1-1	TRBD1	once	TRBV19	CASRPGQANTEAFF	TGTGCCAGTAGGCCTGGACAGGCGAACACTGAAGCTTTCTTT
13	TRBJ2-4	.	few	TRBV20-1	CSAREPSGNIQYF	TGCAGTGCTAGAGAGCCGTCGGGAAACATTCAGTACTTC
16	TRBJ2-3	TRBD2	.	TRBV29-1	CSVGLVAGGSTDTQYF	TGCAGCGTTGGGCTCGTAGCGGGAGGGTCCACAGATACGCAGTATTTT
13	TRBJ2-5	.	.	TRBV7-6	CASSLGGPETQYF	TGTGCCAGCAGCTTAGGGGGCCCGGAGACCCAGTACTTC
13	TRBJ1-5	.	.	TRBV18	CASSPETDQPQHF	TGTGCCAGCTCACCGGAGACAGATCAGCCCCAGCATTTT
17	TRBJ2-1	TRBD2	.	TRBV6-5	CASSYSNLAGVSNEQFF	TGTGCCAGCAGTTACTCGAACCTAGCGGGAGTGAGCAATGAGCAGTTCTTC
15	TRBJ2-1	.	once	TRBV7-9	CASSSRTVENNEQFF	TGTGCCAGCAGCTCAAGGACCGTAGAAAACAATGAGCAGTTCTTC
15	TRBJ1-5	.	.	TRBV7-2	CASSLGGLGNQPQHF	TGTGCCAGCAGCTTAGGGGGGCTTGGCAATCAGCCCCAGCATTTT
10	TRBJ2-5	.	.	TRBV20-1	CSARVRTQYF	TGCAGTGCTAGGGTGCGGACCCAGTACTTC
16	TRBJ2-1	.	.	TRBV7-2	CASSLGTGSSYNEQFF	TGTGCCAGCAGCTTAGGAACGGGGAGCTCCTACAATGAGCAGTTCTTC
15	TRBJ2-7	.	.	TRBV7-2	CASSLVHQRPYEQYF	TGTGCCAGCAGCTTAGTGCATCAGAGGCCCTACGAGCAGTACTTC
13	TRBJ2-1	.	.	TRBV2	CASKGGEYNEQFF	TGTGCCAGCAAGGGTGGGGAGTACAATGAGCAGTTCTTC
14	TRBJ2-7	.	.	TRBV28	CASSTAGAGAKQYF	TGTGCCAGCAGTACCGCGGGTGCGGGGGCAAAGCAGTACTTC
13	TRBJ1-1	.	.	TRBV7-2	CASSSGQTTEAFF	TGTGCCAGCAGCTCAGGACAGACCACTGAAGCTTTCTTT
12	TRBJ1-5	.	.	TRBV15	CATGAGNQPQHF	TGTGCCACCGGGGCAGGGAATCAGCCCCAGCATTTT
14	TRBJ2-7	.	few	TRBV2	CASSVGTGTYEQYF	TGTGCCAGCAGTGTCGGGACTGGAACCTACGAGCAGTACTTC
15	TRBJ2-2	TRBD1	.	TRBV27	CASRLGTANTGELFF	TGTGCCAGCAGGCTCGGGACAGCAAACACCGGGGAGCTGTTTTTT
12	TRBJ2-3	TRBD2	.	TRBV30	CAWKGLPDTQYF	TGTGCCTGGAAGGGACTACCAGATACGCAGTATTTT
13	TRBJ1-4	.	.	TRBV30	CACRQAFWEKLFF	TGTGCCTGCAGACAGGCGTTCTGGGAAAAACTGTTTTTT
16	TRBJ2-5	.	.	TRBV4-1	CASSQVGAAQQETQYF	TGCGCCAGCAGCCAAGTCGGTGCAGCGCAACAAGAGACCCAGTACTTC
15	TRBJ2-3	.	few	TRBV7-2	CASSLAAVRGDTQYF	TGTGCCAGCAGCTTAGCAGCAGTAAGGGGGGATACGCAGTATTTT
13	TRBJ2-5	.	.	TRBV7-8	CASSLVVQETQYF	TGTGCCAGCAGCTTAGTTGTTCAAGAGACCCAGTACTTC
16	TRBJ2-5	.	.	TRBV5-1	CASSTPQPGPLKTQYF	TGCGCCAGCAGCACCCCACAACCGGGACCCTTGAAGACCCAGTACTTC
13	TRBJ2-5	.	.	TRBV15	CATSRDLAETQYF	TGTGCCACCAGCAGAGATTTAGCGGAGACCCAGTACTTC
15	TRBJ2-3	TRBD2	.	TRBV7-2	CASSWTSGIADTQYF	TGTGCCAGCAGCTGGACTAGCGGGATAGCAGATACGCAGTATTTT
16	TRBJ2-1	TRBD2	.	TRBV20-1	CSAREIGLAGGPQQFF	TGCAGTGCTAGAGAAATAGGACTAGCGGGAGGGCCACAGCAGTTCTTC
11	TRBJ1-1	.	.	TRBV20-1	CSARDAAEAFF	TGCAGTGCTAGAGATGCCGCTGAAGCTTTCTTT
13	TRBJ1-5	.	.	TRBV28	CASSSQINQPQHF	TGTGCCAGCAGTTCACAGATCAATCAGCCCCAGCATTTT
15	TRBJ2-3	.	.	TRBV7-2	CASSYRLGHTDTQYF	TGTGCCAGCAGCTACCGACTGGGTCACACAGATACGCAGTATTTT
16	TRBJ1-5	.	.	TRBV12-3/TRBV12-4	CASSLDQGIWGQPQHF	TGTGCCAGCAGTTTAGATCAGGGTATTTGGGGTCAGCCCCAGCATTTT
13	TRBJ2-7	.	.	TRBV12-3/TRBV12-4	CASTLQGFHEQYF	TGTGCCAGCACTCTCCAGGGTTTTCACGAGCAGTACTTC
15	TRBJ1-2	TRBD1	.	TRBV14	CASSQAPTGFLGYTF	TGTGCCAGCAGCCAAGCCCCGACAGGGTTCCTCGGCTACACCTTC
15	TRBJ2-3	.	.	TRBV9	CASSVGLASTDTQYF	TGTGCCAGCAGCGTAGGGCTAGCTAGCACAGATACGCAGTATTTT
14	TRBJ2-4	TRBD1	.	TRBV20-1	CSAPGQGFLNIQYF	TGCAGTGCCCCGGGACAGGGGTTTTTAAACATTCAGTACTTC
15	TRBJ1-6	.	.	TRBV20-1	CSAPEQGSSNSPLHF	TGCAGTGCTCCAGAACAGGGCTCGTCCAATTCACCCCTCCACTTT